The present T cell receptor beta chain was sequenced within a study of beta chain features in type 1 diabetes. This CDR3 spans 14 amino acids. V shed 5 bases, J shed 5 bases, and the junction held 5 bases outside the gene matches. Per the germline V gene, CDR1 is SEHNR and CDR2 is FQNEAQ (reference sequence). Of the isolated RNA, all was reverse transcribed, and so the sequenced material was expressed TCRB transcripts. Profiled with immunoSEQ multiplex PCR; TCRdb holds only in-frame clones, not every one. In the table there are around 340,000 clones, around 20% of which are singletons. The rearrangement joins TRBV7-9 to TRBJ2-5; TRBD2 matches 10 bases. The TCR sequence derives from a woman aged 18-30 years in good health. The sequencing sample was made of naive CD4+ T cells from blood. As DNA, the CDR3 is TGTGCCAGCAGCAAGGGACTAGCGTTGGAGACCCAGTACTTC. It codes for CASSKGLALETQYF.